This T cell receptor beta chain appears in the sequencing data of a study of blood T cell repertoires in COVID-19. The protocol was immunoSEQ multiplex PCR, while the TCRdb copy is restricted to in-frame clones and leaves out a portion. The table has a few hundred thousand clones, around 90% seen once. This CDR3 is built from 15 residues. The ends lost 2 bases at V and 0 bases at J; junction bases unmatched: 3. Germline assignment: CDR1 MNHNS and CDR2 SASEGT. Sequencing was carried out using peripheral blood. This chain joins TRBV6-1 and TRBJ1-2, with TRBD1 matching over 7 bases. This TCR came from a woman aged 40 to 50 with COVID-19, enrolled during active disease. The CDR3 loop reads CASSESTGANYGYTF. The CDR3 DNA follows: TGTGCCAGCAGTGAATCAACAGGGGCTAACTATGGCTACACCTTC.